Given below is one T cell receptor beta chain in context. Antigen: not known. The CDR3 is 15 residues long. From germline, CDR1 is SGHRS and CDR2 YFSETQ. Germline trimming cut 7 bases from V and 5 bases from J; bases unmatched to any gene: 8. This sample was taken from a study of T cell responses to AZD1222 COVID-19 vaccine. Study background: Second doses were pooled across both intervals (about 4 or about 12 weeks). Study conclusions and caveats: Baseline seropositivity occurred in only a handful of AZD1222 recipients. Among the donors, most were white British and more were female, and clonal diversity was possibly underestimated. Unmutated variant regions are reportedly the target of nearly half of TCRs that are spike-specific.

Sequencing used immunoSEQ multiplex PCR; TCRdb keeps in-frame clones, though not all of them. This sample has some 150,000 clones, with about 91% found just once. The TCR comes from an adult in good health. The sequenced sample was peripheral blood, obtained on day 0 of AZD1222 vaccination. The J gene is TRBJ2-3, the V gene TRBV5-1; TRBD2 agrees at 12 bases. CDR3 sequence (DNA): TGCGCCAGCGTCTTCCTAGCGGGGGGGCAAGATACGCAGTATTTT. It translates to CASVFLAGGQDTQYF.